This record covers a single T cell receptor beta chain. This entry comes from a study of blood T cell repertoires in COVID-19. Original analysis: It was from reference gene primer amplification that nucleated cell counts were estimated. The table came from immunoSEQ multiplex PCR; TCRdb's copy has only in-frame clones and leaves some out. That table is the source of V, J and clone size, and D and trimming were worked out from the DNA. Altogether 130,000 or so clones are present, approximately 80% being singletons, with the ten largest covering over 6.5%. Sequencing was performed on peripheral blood. This receptor was identified in a human donor in a cohort sampled during active COVID-19.

The DNA for the CDR3 is TGTGCCAGCAGCAGAGACAGGGGAGGCTATGGCTACACCTTC. This translates into CASSRDRGGYGYTF. V usage is TRBV5-4 and J usage is TRBJ1-2, with 8 bases fitting TRBD1. The CDR3 is 14 amino acids. The germline CDR1 and CDR2 sequences are SGHNT and YYREEE (reference sequence). V lost 4 bases and J lost 4; bases outside the gene matches: 6. The complete variable domain, with remaining parts taken from reference TRBV5-4 and TRBJ1-2, reads ETGVTQSPTHLIKTRGQQVTLRCSSQSGHNTVSWYQQALGQGPQFIFQYYREEENGRGNFPPRFSGLQFPNYSSELNVNALELDDSALYLCASSRDRGGYGYTFGSGTRLTVV.